This T cell receptor beta chain was recorded in a study of cytomegalovirus exposure and HLA in healthy donors (dated by TCRdb to 2016 to 2017). Background on the whole study: An earlier analysis of 587 of the donors reported 250 to 350 Gb of sequence data and approximately 120 million unique TCR beta sequences obtained from approximately 180 million T cells. An early release that covered some 640 HLA-typed donors contained approximately 320 gigabases of sequencing data and about 93 million unique TCR sequences. Of the approximately 370 genotyped donors, 65% to 90% were placed in the genetic ancestry cluster associated with self-reported Caucasian donors. The study aimed to test whether signatures of past pathogen exposure could be identified by cataloging public T cell receptors. The study profiled the T cell repertoires of 666 subjects by immunosequencing and related them to cytomegalovirus serostatus. In addition to the first cohort of approximately 670 subjects, a separate validation cohort of 130 or so different subjects was used. High-throughput TCR immunosequencing, statistical association of individual TCRs with disease status, and machine learning were combined to predict cytomegalovirus infection status. To study patterns of TCR occurrence, a later analysis re-analyzed previously published TCR beta repertoires from around 670 donors and added high-resolution HLA genotyping. Rather than drawing on any new phenotypic data, the later analysis identified candidate immune exposures from TCR beta sequences and the way those sequences occurred across donors. An earlier analysis of some 600 of the donors applied high-throughput TCR beta sequencing to assess whether each TCR beta V gene segment acted as functional or pseudogenic. Donor age, sex, ethnicity and CMV serostatus were collected together with the repertoire data. Genome-wide SNP genotypes for about three fifths of the roughly 670 donors were used in a later genetic analysis, which treated that subset as a discovery cohort. All discovery cohort repertoires had been generated using a single sequencing platform. HLA typing included class I and class II loci at four-digit resolution. Typing coverage differed by locus: A, B, C, DRB1 and DQB1 were typed in roughly 620-640 donors, DQA1 in 500 to 550, DPA1 in around 600, and DPB1 in approximately 450. Five DR-DQ haplotypes were handled as single units for association and clustering, since linkage in the cohort was strong. Across approximately 420 genotyped donors of the cohort, an average of about 220,000 unique TCR beta nucleotide sequences per donor were sequenced, and roughly 18% of those sequences were non-productive.

Overall study outcomes, separate from this receptor: Across donors, most TCR sequences were observed very rarely, whereas some public TCRs were present in many individuals. Presence/absence analyses assumed roughly uniform sequencing depth across donors, an assumption that may not hold. The cohort was sequenced for TCR beta chains only, and without alpha or paired-chain data the features that could be detected were limited. When HLA alleles, especially DR and DQ, strongly co-occurred, TCR associations were difficult to assign to individual alleles. Correlated functional status among segregating V segments might be attributable to linkage disequilibrium, but an unknown experimental factor could not be ruled out. Several of the top co-occurrence clusters appeared to be linked to parvovirus B19, influenza, CMV and Epstein-Barr virus, according to a later analysis. A cluster of highly shared sequence variants was judged likely to be a technical artifact of the sequencing pipeline. The earlier analysis of 587 of the donors excluded fewer than 20 rarely observed V segments, including chromosome 9 orphons, because counts were too low. A further reported finding was that TCR beta sequences accurately predicted the HLA-A and HLA-B alleles for most subjects in the first cohort. According to the authors, the approach could potentially be generalized to other disease states and immunological phenotypes. In a later analysis, TCR association rates were found to vary across HLA loci, with the most associated TCRs seen for DRB1 alleles and the fewest for HLA-C alleles. In a later analysis, most CMV-associated TCR beta chains were found to appear HLA-restricted, with HLA associations seemingly driven largely by CMV exposure. In vitro tests confirmed that a few of the cytomegalovirus-associated TCR beta chains recognize cytomegalovirus antigens. In a later genetic analysis, fewer N-insertions in productive TCRs were reported among donors in an Asian-associated ancestry cluster than the roughly 670-donor mean. A later analysis found that HLA-associated TCR beta chains were more clonally expanded and had lower generation probabilities than equally common non-associated chains. At a false discovery rate of 0.05, a later analysis linked about 17,000 TCR beta sequences to specific HLA alleles. An association between a missense DCLRE1C variant and V-gene and J-gene trimming of TCR beta chains was found in a later genetic analysis and replicated in an independent cohort. In both the original and validation cohorts, the classifier was reported to diagnose cytomegalovirus status with high specificity and sensitivity. Because HLA typing was unavailable for some donors at each locus, only the typed subset was used in association tests. Some IMGT-functional V segments, including TRBV6-2 and TRBV6-3, could not be distinguished by the 87-base-pair reads and were therefore excluded. Immune exposure information for the cohort was limited to CMV serostatus. In an earlier analysis of about 600 of the donors, most TCR beta V segments appeared in productive rearrangements about 87% or about 30% of the time, broadly matching IMGT annotations. A total of fewer than 200 TCR beta chains were listed by the study as associated with cytomegalovirus.

V is trimmed back by 3 bases and J by 4 bases, and the junction contains 4 bases that no gene match accounts for. From cysteine to phenylalanine, the CDR3 is 14 amino acids long. The CDR3 DNA has 42 bases and is translated from base 1. Sequences MNHNS (CDR1) and SASEGT (CDR2) are obtained from the germline V gene. The cohort comprised under 700 healthy bone marrow donors. At the time of sampling, every cohort member was nominally healthy, though immune exposures that went unrecorded were likely present. The donor was CMV seronegative and belonged to the group of around 350 seronegative cohort members. Every donor gave a peripheral blood sample, and the peripheral blood mononuclear cells from that sample were used for TCR beta sequencing. Genomic DNA was extracted from the blood cell samples with the Qiagen DNeasy Blood Extraction Kit. The library was built by means of the immunoSEQ multiplex PCR assay. For the multiplex PCR, a mixture combining 60 forward primers for TCR Vbeta segments and 13 reverse primers for TCR Jbeta segments was used. The CDR3 region of rearranged TCR beta genes was amplified from genomic DNA by a multiplex PCR assay. On the Illumina HiSeq System, the amplified TCR beta libraries were sequenced as 87-base-pair reads. Processing in the source paper ran as follows. A later analysis counted some 80 million unique TCR beta chains across the approximately 700 repertoires, and some 12 million of these chains were shared by at least two donors. A nearest-neighbor algorithm error-corrected the raw reads and collapsed the reads into unique sequences, merging closely related sequences to remove PCR and sequencing errors. CDR3 sequences were aligned to IMGT reference sequences to assign V, D and J gene segments. For a sequence to be retained, at least a six-nucleotide match to both a V gene segment and a J gene segment was required. Rearrangements were classified as productive when the CDR3 lacked stop codons and remained in frame with V and J, and all other rearrangements were classified as non-productive. CDR3 was defined by IMGT convention, running from the second conserved V-encoded cysteine to the conserved J-encoded phenylalanine. In an earlier analysis of 550 to 650 of the donors, sequences lacking an unambiguous match to a single V gene segment were excluded. In an earlier analysis of roughly 500 of the donors, V segments were called functional above 56.7% productive rearrangements and were called segregating when the between-donor standard deviation exceeded 5%. To diagnose cytomegalovirus status from the catalog of TCR beta chain sequences, a statistical classification framework was built. V and J gene assignment, in a later analysis, came from comparing TCR nucleotide sequences with IMGT/GENE-DB human TR gene sequences. A later analysis assigned CDR3 sequences and most-parsimonious VDJ recombination scenarios with the TCRdist pipeline. In a later analysis, each TCR beta chain was defined by its CDR3 amino acid sequence together with its V-gene family, and reads lacking a unique V-gene family were excluded. As a way to deal with suspected cross-contamination and a sequencing artifact, a later analysis dropped more than 500 nucleotide sequences that were highly shared and had low generation probability. A later analysis calculated a clonal expansion index for each public chain from normalized within-repertoire ranks of inferred template counts. Generation probabilities in a later analysis came from a VDJ recombination model fitted to out-of-frame rearrangements, and those results were checked against IGoR. Hypergeometric tests were used in a later analysis to score TCR-TCR, TCR-HLA and TCR-CMV co-occurrence, with a repertoire-size bias correction applied to the TCR pairs. False discovery rates were estimated in a later analysis by permuting HLA or CMV assignments 20 times. In a later analysis, co-occurring TCRs were grouped using DBSCAN, and TCRdist sequence similarity was added for clustering within HLA-allele-positive subsets. Repertoires with fewer than 30,000 or more than 120,000 public chains, plus five repertoires with anomalous nucleotide sharing, were excluded from co-occurrence clustering. TCRdb limited this immuneACCESS table to in-frame rearrangements with V and J called. A share of clones is missing; checked studies link under half to unresolved V genes, and the rest is unexplained. V and J calls and clone size are those listed in that table; D and trimming were worked out from the DNA. For this sample the table gives about 140,000 clones, of which 75% were detected only once. Of the sample, 7% is held by the ten largest clones.

A note on this clone: This clone's antigen is unknown. Base qualities were left out, and no much larger clone turns up one base away.

The chain couples TRBV6-1 to TRBJ2-7; 9 nucleotides in the junction match TRBD2. Sequenced sample: PBMCs. This clonotype was sampled from a man aged 25 to 45 in good health and CMV-seronegative. CDR3 sequence: CASSDPSGVYEQYF. The DNA sequence follows: TGTGCCAGCAGTGATCCTAGCGGGGTATACGAGCAGTACTTC.